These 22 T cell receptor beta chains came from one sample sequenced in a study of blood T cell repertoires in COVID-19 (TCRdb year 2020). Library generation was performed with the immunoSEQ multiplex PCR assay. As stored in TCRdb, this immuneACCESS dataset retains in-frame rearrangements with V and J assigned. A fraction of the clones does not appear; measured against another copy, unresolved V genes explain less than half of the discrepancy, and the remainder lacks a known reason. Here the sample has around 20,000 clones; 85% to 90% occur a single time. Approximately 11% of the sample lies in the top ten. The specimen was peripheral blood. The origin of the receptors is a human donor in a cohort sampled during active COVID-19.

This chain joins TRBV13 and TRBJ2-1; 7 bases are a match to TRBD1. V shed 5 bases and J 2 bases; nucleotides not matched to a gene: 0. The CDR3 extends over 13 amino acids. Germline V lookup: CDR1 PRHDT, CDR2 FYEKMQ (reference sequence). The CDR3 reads CASSQGAYNEQFF. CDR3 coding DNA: TGTGCCAGCAGCCAGGGGGCCTACAATGAGCAGTTCTTC.

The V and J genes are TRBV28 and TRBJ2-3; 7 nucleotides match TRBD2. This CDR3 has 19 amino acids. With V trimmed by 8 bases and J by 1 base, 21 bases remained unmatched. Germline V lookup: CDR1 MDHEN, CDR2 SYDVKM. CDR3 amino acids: CASHRTSGTKLFRTDTQYF. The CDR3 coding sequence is TGTGCCAGCCACCGAACCAGCGGGACCAAACTCTTCCGCACAGATACGCAGTATTTT.

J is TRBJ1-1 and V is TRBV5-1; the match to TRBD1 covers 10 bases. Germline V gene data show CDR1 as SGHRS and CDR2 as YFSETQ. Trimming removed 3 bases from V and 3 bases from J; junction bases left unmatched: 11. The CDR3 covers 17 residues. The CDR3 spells CASSSGQGPQNYTEAFF. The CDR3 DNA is TGCGCCAGCAGCTCGGGACAGGGGCCACAAAATTACACTGAAGCTTTCTTT.

The CDR3 bases are TGTGCCAGTAGTATAAGAACGGGAGCACACAATGAGCAGTTCTTC. Translated, it gives CASSIRTGAHNEQFF. V gene TRBV19 combines with J gene TRBJ2-1, with D possibly TRBD2 on 6 matching bases. V was shortened by 2 bases and J by 5 bases, with 13 bases between the two germline ends. The CDR3 has 15 residues. Germline V CDR1 and CDR2: LNHDA, SQIVND (reference sequence). Filled out from reference TRBV19 and TRBJ2-1, the complete variable domain reads DGGITQSPKYLFRKEGQNVTLSCEQNLNHDAMYWYRQDPGQGLRLIYYSQIVNDFQKGDIAEGYSVSREKKESFPLTVTSAQKNPTAFYLCASSIRTGAHNEQFFGPGTRLTVL.

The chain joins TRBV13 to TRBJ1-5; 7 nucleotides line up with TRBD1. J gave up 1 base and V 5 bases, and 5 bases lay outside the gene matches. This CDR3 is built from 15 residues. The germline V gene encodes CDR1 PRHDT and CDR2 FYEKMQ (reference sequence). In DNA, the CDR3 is TGTGCCAGCAGCGACAGGGTCAACAGCAATCAGCCCCAGCATTTT. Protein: CASSDRVNSNQPQHF.

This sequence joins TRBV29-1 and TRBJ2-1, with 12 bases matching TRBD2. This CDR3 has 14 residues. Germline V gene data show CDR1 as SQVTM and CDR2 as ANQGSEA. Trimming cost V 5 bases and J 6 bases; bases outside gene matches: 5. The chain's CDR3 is CSVLLAGGRNEQFF. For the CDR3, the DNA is TGCAGCGTTTTACTAGCGGGAGGTCGCAATGAGCAGTTCTTC.

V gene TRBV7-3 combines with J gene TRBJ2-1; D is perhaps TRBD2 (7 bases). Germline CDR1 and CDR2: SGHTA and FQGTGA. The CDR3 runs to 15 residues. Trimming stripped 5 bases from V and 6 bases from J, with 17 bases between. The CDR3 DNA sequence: TGTGCCAGCAGCACCGGGGGCGGGAGTTCCAATGAGCAGTTCTTC. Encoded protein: CASSTGGGSSNEQFF. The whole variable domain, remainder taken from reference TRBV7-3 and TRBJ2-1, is GAGVSQTPSNKVTEKGKYVELRCDPISGHTALYWYRQSLGQGPEFLIYFQGTGAADDSGLPNDRFFAVRPEGSVSTLKIQRTERGDSAVYLCASSTGGGSSNEQFFGPGTRLTVL.

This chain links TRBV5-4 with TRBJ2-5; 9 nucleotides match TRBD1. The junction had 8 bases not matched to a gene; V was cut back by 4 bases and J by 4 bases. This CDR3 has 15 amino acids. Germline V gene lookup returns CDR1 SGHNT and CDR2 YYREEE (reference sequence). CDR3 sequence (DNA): TGTGCCAGCAGCGCCGACAGGGGGTCGGGAGAGACCCAGTACTTC. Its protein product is CASSADRGSGETQYF.

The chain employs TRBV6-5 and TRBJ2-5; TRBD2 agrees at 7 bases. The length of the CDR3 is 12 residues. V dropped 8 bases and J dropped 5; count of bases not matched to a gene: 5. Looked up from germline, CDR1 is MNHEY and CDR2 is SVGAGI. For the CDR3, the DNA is TGTGCCAGCGGCGGGAGCCGGGAGACCCAGTACTTC. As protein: CASGGSRETQYF.

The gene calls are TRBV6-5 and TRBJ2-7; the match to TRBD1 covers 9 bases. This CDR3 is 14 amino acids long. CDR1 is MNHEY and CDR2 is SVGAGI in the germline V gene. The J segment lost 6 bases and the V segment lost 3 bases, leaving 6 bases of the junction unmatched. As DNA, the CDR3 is TGTGCCAGCAGTTATCCGGACAGGGGTGGCGAGCAGTACTTC. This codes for CASSYPDRGGEQYF.

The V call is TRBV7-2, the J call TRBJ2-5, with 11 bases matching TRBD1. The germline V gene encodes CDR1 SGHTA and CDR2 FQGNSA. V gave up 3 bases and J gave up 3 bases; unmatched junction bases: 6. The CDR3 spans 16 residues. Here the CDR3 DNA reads TGTGCCAGCAGCTTCCTACCGGGACAGGGGGAAGAGACCCAGTACTTC. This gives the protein CASSFLPGQGEETQYF.

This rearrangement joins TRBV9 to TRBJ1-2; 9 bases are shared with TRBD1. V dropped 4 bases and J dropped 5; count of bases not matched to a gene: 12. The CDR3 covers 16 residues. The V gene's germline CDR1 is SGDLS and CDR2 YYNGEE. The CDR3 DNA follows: TGTGCCAGCAGCCCGCTGGACAGGGGAGGCACTTATGGCTACACCTTC. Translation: CASSPLDRGGTYGYTF.

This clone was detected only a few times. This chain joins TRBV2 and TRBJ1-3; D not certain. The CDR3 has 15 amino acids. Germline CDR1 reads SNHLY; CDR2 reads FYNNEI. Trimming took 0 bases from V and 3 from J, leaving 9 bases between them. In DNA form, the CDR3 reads TGTGCCAGCAGTGAAGCGCGGGGAGGTGGAAACACCATATATTTT. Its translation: CASSEARGGGNTIYF. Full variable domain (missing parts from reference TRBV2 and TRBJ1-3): EPEVTQTPSHQVTQMGQEVILRCVPISNHLYFYWYRQILGQKVEFLVSFYNNEISEKSEIFDDQFSVERPDGSNFTLKIRSTKLEDSAMYFCASSEARGGGNTIYFGEGSWLTVV.

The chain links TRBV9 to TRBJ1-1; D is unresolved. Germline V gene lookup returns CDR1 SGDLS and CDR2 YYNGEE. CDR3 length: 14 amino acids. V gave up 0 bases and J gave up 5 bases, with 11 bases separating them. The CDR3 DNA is TGTGCCAGCAGCGTAGCGACAAGTGGGACTGAAGCTTTCTTT. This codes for CASSVATSGTEAFF. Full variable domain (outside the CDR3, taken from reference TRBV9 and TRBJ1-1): DSGVTQTPKHLITATGQRVTLRCSPRSGDLSVYWYQQSLDQGLQFLIQYYNGEERAKGNILERFSAQQFPDLHSELNLSSLELGDSALYFCASSVATSGTEAFFGQGTRLTVV.

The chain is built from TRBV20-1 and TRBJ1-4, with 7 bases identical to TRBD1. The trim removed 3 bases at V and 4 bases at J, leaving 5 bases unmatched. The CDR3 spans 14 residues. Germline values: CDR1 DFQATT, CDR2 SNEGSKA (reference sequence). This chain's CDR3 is CSASPGTDNEKLFF. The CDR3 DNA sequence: TGCAGTGCTAGTCCGGGGACAGATAATGAAAAACTGTTTTTT.

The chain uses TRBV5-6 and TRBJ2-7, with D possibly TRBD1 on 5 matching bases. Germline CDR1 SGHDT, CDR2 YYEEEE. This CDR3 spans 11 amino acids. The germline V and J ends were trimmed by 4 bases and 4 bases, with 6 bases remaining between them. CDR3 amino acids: CASSQGYEQYF. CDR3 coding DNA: TGTGCCAGCAGCCAGGGTTACGAGCAGTACTTC.

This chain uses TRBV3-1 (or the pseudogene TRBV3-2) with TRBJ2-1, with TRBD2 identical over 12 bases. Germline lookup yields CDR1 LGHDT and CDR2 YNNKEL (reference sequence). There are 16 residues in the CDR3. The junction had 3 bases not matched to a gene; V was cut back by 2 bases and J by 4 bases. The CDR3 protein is CASSQLAGGFYNEQFF. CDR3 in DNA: TGTGCCAGCAGCCAACTAGCGGGAGGGTTTTACAATGAGCAGTTCTTC.

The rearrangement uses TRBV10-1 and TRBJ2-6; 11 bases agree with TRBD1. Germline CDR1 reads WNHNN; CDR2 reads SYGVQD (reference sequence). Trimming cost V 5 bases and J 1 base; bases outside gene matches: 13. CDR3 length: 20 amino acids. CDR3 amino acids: CASSLGTGGRVGSGANVLTF. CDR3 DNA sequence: TGCGCCAGCAGTCTGGGGACAGGGGGGCGCGTGGGATCTGGGGCCAACGTCCTGACTTTC.

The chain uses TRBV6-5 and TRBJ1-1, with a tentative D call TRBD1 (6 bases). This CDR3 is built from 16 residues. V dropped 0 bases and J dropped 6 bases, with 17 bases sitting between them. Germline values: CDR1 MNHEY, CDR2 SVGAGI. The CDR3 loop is CASSYSKLGGNAEAFF. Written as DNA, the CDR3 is TGTGCCAGCAGTTACTCGAAACTAGGGGGAAACGCTGAAGCTTTCTTT.

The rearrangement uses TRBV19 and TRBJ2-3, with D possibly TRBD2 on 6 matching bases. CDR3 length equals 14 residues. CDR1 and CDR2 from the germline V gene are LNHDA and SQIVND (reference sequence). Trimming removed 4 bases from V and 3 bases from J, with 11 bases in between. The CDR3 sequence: CASSRGGPTDTQYF. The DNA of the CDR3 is TGTGCCAGTAGTAGAGGAGGGCCGACAGATACGCAGTATTTT.

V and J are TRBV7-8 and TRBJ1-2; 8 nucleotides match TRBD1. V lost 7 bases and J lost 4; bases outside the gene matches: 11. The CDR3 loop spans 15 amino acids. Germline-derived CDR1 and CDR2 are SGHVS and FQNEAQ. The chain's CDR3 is CASTLDRGRLYGYTF. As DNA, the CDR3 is TGTGCCAGCACCCTAGACAGGGGACGACTCTATGGCTACACCTTC. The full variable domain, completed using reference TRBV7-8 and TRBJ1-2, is GAGVSQSPRYKVAKRGQDVALRCDPISGHVSLFWYQQALGQGPEFLTYFQNEAQLDKSGLPSDRFFAERPEGSVSTLKIQRTQQEDSAVYLCASTLDRGRLYGYTFGSGTRLTVV.

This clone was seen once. CDR3 sequence reads: CASSLARGTAYNEQFF. DNA for the CDR3: TGTGCCAGCAGCTTGGCCAGAGGGACTGCCTACAATGAGCAGTTCTTC. This chain joins TRBV5-6 and TRBJ2-1, with a tentative D call TRBD2 (6 bases). CDR3 length: 16 amino acids. Germline values: CDR1 SGHDT, CDR2 YYEEEE. Trimming removed 0 bases from V and 2 bases from J, with 12 bases in between.